A single sample gave rise to the 28 T cell receptor beta chains below, sequenced in a study of human T cells and chemical hapten exposure. TCRdb ran MiXCR on the RACE reads and lists one entry per CDR3 protein. The table shows around 200,000 distinct CDR3 sequences, with about 25% occurring only once. The time point denotes: patch test 3, about 24 weeks after DPC sensitization. The treatment here: therapeutic diphenylcyclopropenone sensitization with weekly scalp DPC. The input for sequencing was whole blood, taken in connection with sensitization to the hapten diphenylcyclopropenone (DPC). The receptors stem from a woman aged 35 to 49 with alopecia areata. Some clones in this sample may be carry-over from other donors' samples.

In this sample, this clonotype turned up a few times. The chain is built from TRBV4-2 and TRBJ2-2; D might be TRBD1 or TRBD2, each matching 6 bases. The CDR3 loop spans 15 amino acids. The V gene lost 2 bases and the J gene lost 4 bases, with 11 bases spanning the gap. Germline values: CDR1 LGHNA, CDR2 YNFKEQ. The CDR3 DNA sequence: TGTGCCAGCAGCCAATCGGGGGCGAGCACCGGGGAGCTGTTTTTT. This translates into CASSQSGASTGELFF.

The rearrangement links TRBV7-8 to TRBJ1-5; maybe TRBD1 (6 bases). This CDR3 contains 16 residues. The germline V gene has CDR1 SGHVS and CDR2 FQNEAQ. The V and J ends lost 5 bases and 0 bases respectively, with 14 bases between them. CDR3 residues: CASSPTGVYSNQPQHF. The CDR3 DNA sequence: TGTGCCAGCAGCCCGACAGGAGTCTATAGCAATCAGCCCCAGCATTTT.

The gene calls are TRBV20-1 and TRBJ2-2, with TRBD2 matching over 15 bases. The CDR3 is made up of 18 amino acids. Per germline, CDR1 DFQATT and CDR2 SNEGSKA (reference sequence). Trimming removed 0 bases from V and 2 bases from J; junction bases left unmatched: 4. CDR3 DNA sequence: TGCAGTGCTAGAGATCTGGGACTAGCGGGAGGTAACACCGGGGAGCTGTTTTTT. It specifies CSARDLGLAGGNTGELFF.

In this sample, this clonotype turned up a few times. The chain joins TRBV28 to TRBJ1-1; TRBD1 is a possible D gene (6 bases). This CDR3 spans 15 amino acids. Germline lookup yields CDR1 MDHEN and CDR2 SYDVKM. The ends were cut back, 7 bases at V and 0 bases at J, with 15 bases in the middle. The CDR3 nucleotides read TGTGCCAGCAAACTAGGACAGCCTATGAACACTGAAGCTTTCTTT. This encodes CASKLGQPMNTEAFF.

The V gene is TRBV9, the J gene TRBJ2-1; 9 nucleotides match TRBD1. The ends lost 0 bases at V and 10 bases at J; junction bases unmatched: 11. The CDR3 is 16 amino acids. Germline CDR1 SGDLS, CDR2 YYNGEE. For the CDR3, the DNA is TGTGCCAGCAGCGTAGTGTCGGGACAGGGCAATATGGAGCAGTTCTTC. This gives the protein CASSVVSGQGNMEQFF.

This clonotype was observed a handful of times. This chain uses TRBV20-1 with TRBJ1-1, with D possibly matching TRBD1 (6 bases). Looked up from germline, CDR1 is DFQATT and CDR2 is SNEGSKA (reference sequence). This CDR3 has 12 residues. The V end lost 0 bases, the J end lost 11 bases, and 13 bases lay between the germline ends. The CDR3 is CSARDGQRGAFF. The CDR3 DNA reads TGCAGTGCTAGAGATGGACAGCGGGGGGCTTTCTTT.

This rearrangement joins TRBV3-1 to TRBJ2-1; D is possibly TRBD2 (5 bases). Germline-derived CDR1 and CDR2 are LGHDT and YNNKEL (reference sequence). This CDR3 contains 13 residues. Trimming took 1 base from V and 7 from J, leaving 8 bases between them. In DNA, the CDR3 is TGTGCCAGCAGCCAAGGACTACCGAATGAGCAGTTCTTC. It yields the protein CASSQGLPNEQFF.

This clonotype was detected only a few times. The rearrangement links TRBV5-1 to TRBJ1-6; 8 bases are a match to TRBD1. The germline V gene has CDR1 SGHRS and CDR2 YFSETQ. The CDR3 covers 15 residues. The junction had 5 bases not matched to a gene; V was cut back by 4 bases and J by 5 bases. The CDR3 bases are TGCGCCAGCAGCGCCGGACAGGGTAATAATTCACCCCTCCACTTT. It encodes CASSAGQGNNSPLHF.

This rearrangement joins TRBV5-1 to TRBJ1-2, with D unresolved. Trimming shortened V by 3 bases and J by 2 bases, and 8 bases separated the two germline ends. The CDR3 runs to 13 residues. Germline V gene sequence: CDR1 SGHRS, CDR2 YFSETQ. The CDR3 loop reads CASSSPPNYGYTF. CDR3 DNA: TGCGCCAGCAGCTCCCCCCCAAACTATGGCTACACCTTC.

The J gene is TRBJ2-3, the V gene TRBV27, with no clear D. Trimming left V 11 bases short and J 6 bases short, with 18 bases between. Germline V gene lookup returns CDR1 MNHEY and CDR2 SMNVEV (reference sequence). The CDR3 has 13 amino acids. This chain's CDR3 is CALDGPATDTQYF. As DNA, the CDR3 is TGTGCCCTGGACGGACCGGCTACTGATACGCAGTATTTT.

The V and J genes are TRBV20-1 and TRBJ2-7; a weak D match, TRBD2 (5 bases). V was cut by 3 bases and J by 4 bases, with 19 bases left in between. Per the germline V gene, CDR1 is DFQATT and CDR2 is SNEGSKA (reference sequence). This CDR3 has 15 residues. The CDR3, as DNA: TGCAGTGCTAGGGCGGACTCCCGGGTTCTATACGAGCAGTACTTC. Protein product: CSARADSRVLYEQYF.

The sample holds many counts of this clonotype. V is TRBV20-1 and J is TRBJ1-5; tentative D call: TRBD1 (5 bases). V lost 1 base and J 2 bases, leaving 9 bases between the germline ends. This CDR3 has 14 amino acids. Germline assignment: CDR1 DFQATT and CDR2 SNEGSKA (reference sequence). The CDR3 loop reads CSARGGGGNQPQHF. As DNA, the CDR3 is TGCAGTGCTAGAGGGGGGGGGGGCAATCAGCCCCAGCATTTT.

The chain recombines TRBV6-1 with TRBJ1-5; 9 bases line up with TRBD1. The ends lost 6 bases at V and 7 bases at J; junction bases unmatched: 7. Per germline, CDR1 MNHNS and CDR2 SASEGT. This CDR3 region has 14 residues. CDR3 bases: TGTGCCAGCAGCCGATGGACAGGGGAACAGCCCCAGCATTTT. Translation: CASSRWTGEQPQHF.

As to this clonotype: A much larger clone lies a single base off, so this may be a read error. V and J are TRBV6-1 and TRBJ2-2, with D perhaps matching TRBD2 (5 bases). Germline CDR1 reads MNHNS; CDR2 reads SASEGT. The CDR3 loop spans 14 amino acids. The CDR3 here is CTTEMDFQTGELFF. In DNA form, the CDR3 reads TGTACCACCGAGATGGACTTCCAGACCGGGGAGCTGTTTTTT.

V gene TRBV11-3 combines with J gene TRBJ2-3; 9 positions agree with TRBD2. The CDR3 length is 15 residues. V shed 5 bases and J 7 bases; nucleotides not matched to a gene: 10. CDR1 is SGHNT, CDR2 YENEEA, per germline. The DNA of the CDR3 is TGTGCCAGCAGCCTTATTAGCGGGAGAGCACATACGCAGTATTTT. This sequence encodes CASSLISGRAHTQYF. Based on the CDR3 plus reference TRBV11-3 and TRBJ2-3, the full variable domain is EAGVVQSPRYKIIEKKQPVAFWCNPISGHNTLYWYLQNLGQGPELLIRYENEEAVDDSQLPKDRFSAERLKGVDSTLKIQPAELGDSAVYLCASSLISGRAHTQYFGPGTRLTVL.

This clonotype was counted only a few times. The rearrangement links TRBV28 to TRBJ2-2; either TRBD1 or TRBD2 may fit D (5 bases each). V dropped 5 bases and J dropped 4 bases, with 11 bases sitting between them. This CDR3 has 14 amino acids. Germline V gene data show CDR1 as MDHEN and CDR2 as SYDVKM. The chain's CDR3 is CASSPRDGTGELFF. CDR3 sequence (DNA): TGTGCCAGCAGTCCCCGGGACGGCACCGGGGAGCTGTTTTTT. The variable domain in full, completed from reference TRBV28 and TRBJ2-2, reads DVKVTQSSRYLVKRTGEKVFLECVQDMDHENMFWYRQDPGLGLRLIYFSYDVKMKEKGDIPEGYSVSREKKERFSLILESASTNQTSMYLCASSPRDGTGELFFGEGSRLTVL.

This clonotype came up many times. V usage is TRBV27 and J usage is TRBJ2-7, with 10 positions matching TRBD1. V dropped 5 bases and J dropped 2; count of bases not matched to a gene: 3. Germline CDR1 is MNHEY and CDR2 is SMNVEV (reference sequence). This CDR3 region has 14 residues. CDR3 region: CASSPGQGAYEQYF. CDR3 DNA sequence: TGTGCCAGCAGTCCCGGACAGGGGGCCTACGAGCAGTACTTC.

The CDR3 DNA sequence: TGTGCCAGCAGCCCTGCCCGGGACAGGGCAACTAATGAAAAACTGTTTTTT. This gives the protein CASSPARDRATNEKLFF. This chain connects TRBV6-5 to TRBJ1-4; 9 bases agree with TRBD1. This CDR3 spans 17 amino acids. With V trimmed by 6 bases and J by 0 bases, 8 bases remained unmatched. Per germline, CDR1 MNHEY and CDR2 SVGAGI.

The V and J genes are TRBV12-3 or TRBV12-4 and TRBJ2-7; tentative D call: TRBD2 (5 bases). V was clipped by 5 bases and J by 3 bases, with 11 bases between them. The CDR3 sequence is 13 residues long. DNA of the CDR3: TGTGCCAGCAGTCCTTCTCGGGACTACGAGCAGTACTTC. This translates into CASSPSRDYEQYF.

This clonotype has a handful of counts. V usage is TRBV7-6 and J usage is TRBJ2-2; the D gene is possibly TRBD2 (6 bases). This CDR3 is 15 amino acids long. Germline V CDR1 and CDR2: SGHVS, FNYEAQ. V lost 5 bases to trimming and J lost 4 bases, with 14 bases between them. The CDR3 DNA follows: TGTGCCAGCAGCGCACGACTAGTAGGCACCGGGGAGCTGTTTTTT. This codes for CASSARLVGTGELFF.

The rearrangement joins TRBV20-1 to TRBJ2-5; 8 bases agree with TRBD2. Germline CDR1 reads DFQATT; CDR2 reads SNEGSKA (reference sequence). This CDR3 spans 16 amino acids. Unmatched junction bases numbered 9, after V lost 2 bases and J lost 1 base. CDR3 sequence (DNA): TGCAGTGCTAGAATACCAGCGGGAGTCCTCCAAGAGACCCAGTACTTC. Protein product: CSARIPAGVLQETQYF.

The chain joins TRBV29-1 to TRBJ2-7, with D uncertain. Trimming stripped 4 bases from V and 4 bases from J, with 8 bases between. The CDR3 has 11 residues. The germline V gene encodes CDR1 SQVTM and CDR2 ANQGSEA. Written as DNA, the CDR3 is TGCAGCGTTGGGACGCTTTACGAGCAGTACTTC. Amino acids: CSVGTLYEQYF.

This clonotype showed up just a few times. The genes are TRBV20-1 and TRBJ2-1, with 11 bases lining up with TRBD2. This CDR3 spans 15 amino acids. Germline V gene lookup returns CDR1 DFQATT and CDR2 SNEGSKA (reference sequence). V dropped 1 base and J dropped 5; count of bases not matched to a gene: 4. The CDR3, as DNA: TGCAGTGCTAGAGCCGGGACTAGCGGTGACAATGAGCAGTTCTTC. It encodes CSARAGTSGDNEQFF.

The chain is built from TRBV6-5 and TRBJ1-4; tentative D call: TRBD1 (5 bases). Looked up from germline, CDR1 is MNHEY and CDR2 is SVGAGI. The V and J ends lost 6 bases and 2 bases respectively, with 13 bases between them. This CDR3 contains 15 residues. The CDR3 protein is CASRSQGGTNEKLFF. DNA for the CDR3: TGTGCCAGCAGATCTCAGGGTGGCACTAATGAAAAACTGTTTTTT.

This clonotype was found many times. The CDR3 nucleotides are TGCGCCAGCAGCTCCCAAGGCTCGGCGGACCCCCGAGATACGCAGTATTTT. Translation: CASSSQGSADPRDTQYF. This chain uses TRBV4-1 with TRBJ2-3; unclear D gene. V gave up 5 bases and J gave up 5 bases, with 23 bases separating them. The CDR3 covers 17 residues. The germline V gene has CDR1 MGHRA and CDR2 YSYEKL.

This chain joins TRBV25-1 and TRBJ2-2; D gene unclear. Germline CDR1 is MGHDK and CDR2 is SYGVNS. V was clipped by 3 bases and J by 5 bases, with 13 bases between them. This CDR3 is 15 amino acids long. The CDR3 spells CASSDLKVLTGELFF. As DNA, the CDR3 is TGTGCCAGCAGTGATTTGAAGGTTTTGACCGGGGAGCTGTTTTTT.

The J gene is TRBJ1-2, the V gene TRBV7-2; TRBD1 is a possible D gene (6 bases). Germline loops: CDR1 SGHTA, CDR2 FQGNSA. CDR3 length: 15 residues. Trimming removed 2 bases at V and 4 bases at J, with 14 bases between. As DNA, the CDR3 is TGTGCCAGCAGCTTACTGGGGGCGAAAAGCTATGGCTACACCTTC. Translation: CASSLLGAKSYGYTF.

The rearrangement uses TRBV9 and TRBJ2-7; maybe TRBD2 (5 bases). Germline V gene lookup returns CDR1 SGDLS and CDR2 YYNGEE. Trimming removed 0 bases from V and 7 bases from J, with 5 bases in between. The CDR3 loop spans 11 amino acids. The chain's CDR3 is CASSVAGEQYF. The CDR3 DNA is TGTGCCAGCAGCGTAGCGGGGGAGCAGTACTTC.